These 24 T cell receptor beta chains were sequenced from one sample in a study of low-dose radiotherapy and immunotherapy resistance in tumors (dated by TCRdb to 2021 to 2024). First-strand cDNA was synthesized with Superscript III and a set of TRAV- and TRBV-specific primers, covering both TCRalpha and TCRbeta chains. A roughly 19-cycle PCR with Phusion amplified the TCRs, pairing a constant-region primer with the adapter that was attached to the V primers. The public reads were run again by TCRdb, first through fastp at Q25 and then through MiXCR, and only productive beta chains were kept. Each record represents a unique CDR3 protein, reported with the most common genes and DNA among its rows. Across this sample there are approximately 11,000 distinct CDR3 sequences, with 40% to 65% seen only once. The ten largest clonotypes hold roughly 8% of the sample. All receptors derive from a human donor with advanced metastatic prostate, ovarian, gallbladder or colorectal cancer (not recorded which). This table probably holds off-target reads from a library built for another chain.

The chain employs TRBV5-1 and TRBJ2-3, with 10 bases identical to TRBD1. Per the germline V gene, CDR1 is SGHRS and CDR2 is YFSETQ. V shed 0 bases, J shed 4 bases, and the junction held 5 bases outside the gene matches. The CDR3 is 16 amino acids. CDR3 residues: CASSLARTGGADTQYF. For the CDR3, the DNA is TGCGCCAGCAGCTTGGCGCGGACAGGGGGTGCAGATACGCAGTATTTT.

CDR3 coding DNA: TGTGCCAGCAGCCCAATGGGCCCTGGAAACACCATATATTTT. Encoded protein: CASSPMGPGNTIYF. V gene TRBV9 combines with J gene TRBJ1-3; D unclear. The CDR3 covers 14 residues. Germline V gives CDR1 SGDLS, CDR2 YYNGEE. Trimming shortened V by 4 bases and J by 2 bases, and 10 bases separated the two germline ends. The variable domain in full, with the rest retrieved from reference TRBV9 and TRBJ1-3, is DSGVTQTPKHLITATGQRVTLRCSPRSGDLSVYWYQQSLDQGLQFLIQYYNGEERAKGNILERFSAQQFPDLHSELNLSSLELGDSALYFCASSPMGPGNTIYFGEGSWLTVV.

This clonotype was seen a handful of times. The chain couples TRBV5-6 to TRBJ2-7; TRBD2 agrees at 13 bases. Germline V gives CDR1 SGHDT, CDR2 YYEEEE. V shed 5 bases, J shed 6 bases, and the junction held 5 bases outside the gene matches. The CDR3 length is 14 residues. The CDR3 is CASRRTSGGGEQYF. The CDR3, as DNA: TGTGCCAGCAGACGGACTAGCGGGGGTGGCGAGCAGTACTTC.

As DNA, the CDR3 is TGCGCCAGCAGCTTTGGACAGTACGAGCAGTACTTC. This gives the protein CASSFGQYEQYF. The chain has TRBV5-1 and TRBJ2-7, with D maybe TRBD1 (6 bases). The CDR3 covers 12 residues. V was trimmed by 2 bases and J by 4 bases, leaving 7 bases between them. Germline-derived CDR1 and CDR2 are SGHRS and YFSETQ.

V gene TRBV11-2 combines with J gene TRBJ2-1; the match to TRBD2 covers 8 bases. The CDR3 extends over 16 amino acids. Trimming at V came to 5 bases and at J to 3 bases, leaving 9 bases not matched to a gene. Germline V gene data show CDR1 as SGHAT and CDR2 as FQNNGV. The CDR3 DNA reads as TGTGCCAGCAGCCCCATCGGCGGGAGGTTCTACAATGAGCAGTTCTTC. Translated, it gives CASSPIGGRFYNEQFF. Full variable domain (outside the CDR3, taken from reference TRBV11-2 and TRBJ2-1): EAGVAQSPRYKIIEKRQSVAFWCNPISGHATLYWYQQILGQGPKLLIQFQNNGVVDDSQLPKDRFSAERLKGVDSTLKIQPAKLEDSAVYLCASSPIGGRFYNEQFFGPGTRLTVL.

The V gene is TRBV7-8, the J gene TRBJ2-3; 9 nucleotides match TRBD1. This CDR3 spans 14 amino acids. The J segment lost 5 bases and the V segment lost 5 bases, leaving 5 bases of the junction unmatched. Germline lookup yields CDR1 SGHVS and CDR2 FQNEAQ. CDR3 amino acids: CASSARDRVDTQYF. The CDR3 DNA reads TGTGCCAGCAGCGCCCGGGACAGGGTAGATACGCAGTATTTT. The full variable domain, in which reference TRBV7-8 and TRBJ2-3 provide the parts outside the CDR3, is GAGVSQSPRYKVAKRGQDVALRCDPISGHVSLFWYQQALGQGPEFLTYFQNEAQLDKSGLPSDRFFAERPEGSVSTLKIQRTQQEDSAVYLCASSARDRVDTQYFGPGTRLTVL.

The DNA of the CDR3 is TGTGCCAGCAGTTTACTCCTCCCTGTACCGGGGGAAGAGACCCAGTACTTC. It translates to CASSLLLPVPGEETQYF. V and J are TRBV28 and TRBJ2-5; tentative D call: TRBD2 (6 bases). The CDR3 sequence is 17 residues long. Germline assignment: CDR1 MDHEN and CDR2 SYDVKM. The V end was cut by 2 bases, the J end by 3 bases, with 19 bases between.

The rearrangement links TRBV11-1 to TRBJ1-1; tentative D call: TRBD1 (6 bases). The CDR3 totals 14 residues. Trimming took off 1 base at V and 4 bases at J, with 10 bases between the two ends. Germline V gene lookup returns CDR1 SGHAT and CDR2 FQDESV (reference sequence). The CDR3 bases are TGTGCCAGCAGCTTAGAGGACAGCATCACTGAAGCTTTCTTT. Its translation is CASSLEDSITEAFF.

The chain carries TRBV10-3 and TRBJ2-3, with 8 bases aligning to TRBD2. This CDR3 contains 19 residues. V trimming: 2 bases; J trimming: 2 bases; junction bases outside the gene matches: 15. Germline values: CDR1 ENHRY, CDR2 SYGVKD. Written as DNA, the CDR3 is TGTGCCATCAGTGAGGCGAGCGGGGGCCCTCAATATCCCACAGATACGCAGTATTTT. Translating it yields CAISEASGGPQYPTDTQYF.

The J gene is TRBJ2-7, the V gene TRBV15; D possibly corresponds to TRBD1 (5 bases). The CDR3 covers 17 residues. Trimming took off 0 bases at V and 4 bases at J, with 19 bases between the two ends. The germline V gene encodes CDR1 LNHNV and CDR2 YYDKDF (reference sequence). DNA of the CDR3: TGTGCCACCAGCAGAGATCCTAGGGGATCGGCTAATTACGAGCAGTACTTC. Amino acids: CATSRDPRGSANYEQYF.

The chain carries TRBV3-1 and TRBJ2-5, with 11 bases matching TRBD2. V was clipped by 6 bases and J by 2 bases; unmatched bases: 8. The CDR3 is 16 residues long. The germline V gene encodes CDR1 LGHDT and CDR2 YNNKEL (reference sequence). CDR3 sequence: CASRQTSGTIQETQYF. The DNA for the CDR3 is TGTGCCAGCAGACAGACTAGCGGGACGATTCAAGAGACCCAGTACTTC.

This clonotype occurred a few times. CDR3 nucleotides: TGTGCCAGCAGTTACTCCGGGATCCCGGGGACCGGGGAGCTGTTTTTT. It specifies CASSYSGIPGTGELFF. This chain connects TRBV6-6 to TRBJ2-2; tentatively, D is TRBD2 (5 bases). The CDR3 loop spans 16 amino acids. Germline V gene sequence: CDR1 MNHNY, CDR2 SVGAGI (reference sequence). V lost 0 bases, J lost 5 bases, and 13 bases lay in between.

This clonotype occurred a few times. This sequence joins TRBV12-5 and TRBJ2-2; no reliable D call. V was cut by 2 bases and J by 5 bases, with 18 bases left in between. The CDR3 is 17 amino acids. Germline CDR1 and CDR2: LGHNT and FRNRAP. The CDR3 DNA follows: TGTGCTAGTGGTTTGCTCCGGGCCCCTTACGGGACCGGGGAGCTGTTTTTT. It codes for CASGLLRAPYGTGELFF.

V and J are TRBV10-3 and TRBJ2-1; TRBD1 matches 10 bases. Losses at the gene ends were 7 bases for V and 7 bases for J; bases not matched to a gene: 13. The CDR3 runs to 16 residues. Germline V gene lookup returns CDR1 ENHRY and CDR2 SYGVKD. CDR3 region: CAITRRGQGRGNEQFF. CDR3 coding DNA: TGTGCCATCACCCGCCGGGGACAGGGGAGAGGGAATGAGCAGTTCTTC.

V gene TRBV29-1 combines with J gene TRBJ1-1, with D maybe TRBD1 (6 bases). CDR1 is SQVTM and CDR2 is ANQGSEA in the germline V gene. The V end lost 4 bases, the J end lost 1 base, and 19 bases lay between the germline ends. The CDR3 has 16 amino acids. The DNA of the CDR3 is TGCAGCGTTGGGAGGAACACAGGGTGGGAGAACACTGAAGCTTTCTTT. Amino acid sequence: CSVGRNTGWENTEAFF.

V gene TRBV5-1 combines with J gene TRBJ2-1; D is ambiguous. The germline V gene encodes CDR1 SGHRS and CDR2 YFSETQ. The CDR3 contains 17 residues. Trimming took 4 bases from V and 0 from J, leaving 17 bases between them. CDR3 in amino acids: CASSRGAGQSSYNEQFF. In DNA form, the CDR3 reads TGCGCCAGCAGCCGAGGAGCCGGCCAGAGCTCCTACAATGAGCAGTTCTTC.

J is TRBJ2-7 and V is TRBV6-6, with D hard to call. The V end lost 6 bases, the J end lost 9 bases, and 6 bases lay between the germline ends. Germline V gene data show CDR1 as MNHNY and CDR2 as SVGAGI (reference sequence). The CDR3 is 9 residues long. CDR3 residues: CASRYRQYF. The CDR3 region has the DNA TGTGCCAGCAGATATCGGCAGTACTTC.

This clonotype came up a few times. The chain joins TRBV9 to TRBJ1-3; possibly TRBD1 for D (5 bases). V was cut by 5 bases and J by 0 bases, with 12 bases left in between. Germline CDR1 reads SGDLS; CDR2 reads YYNGEE. This CDR3 contains 15 residues. The CDR3, as DNA: TGTGCCAGCAGTGCAGGGTCCATCTCTGGAAACACCATATATTTT. This sequence encodes CASSAGSISGNTIYF.

The rearrangement uses TRBV3-1 and TRBJ2-1; no firm D call. Per germline, CDR1 LGHDT and CDR2 YNNKEL (reference sequence). Trimming pared 1 base from V and 9 bases from J, leaving 16 bases between. This CDR3 has 15 amino acids. CDR3 protein: CASSQGLVPGGEQFF. CDR3 DNA sequence: TGTGCCAGCAGCCAAGGTCTAGTCCCGGGCGGTGAGCAGTTCTTC.

The chain recombines TRBV12-3 or TRBV12-4 with TRBJ2-3, with 12 bases identical to TRBD2. The length of the CDR3 is 14 residues. Unmatched junction bases numbered 7, after V lost 8 bases and J lost 7 bases. In nucleotides, the CDR3 is TGTGCCAGCGTCTCTAGCGGGAGGGAGCATACGCAGTATTTT. Translating gives CASVSSGREHTQYF.

The rearrangement links TRBV2 to TRBJ1-1; no clear D gene. CDR3 length: 12 residues. Trimming removed 7 bases from V and 0 bases from J, with 6 bases in between. Germline CDR1 SNHLY, CDR2 FYNNEI. The CDR3 DNA is TGTGCCAGCACAAAAGTGAACACTGAAGCTTTCTTT. Translation gives CASTKVNTEAFF.

This sequence joins TRBV30 and TRBJ2-1; D not certain. CDR1 and CDR2 from the germline V gene are GTSNPN and SVGIG (reference sequence). This CDR3 is built from 11 residues. With 4 bases removed from V and 5 bases from J, the gap between germline ends came to 6 bases. CDR3 amino acids: CAWNLNNEQFF. The CDR3 DNA follows: TGTGCCTGGAACCTCAACAATGAGCAGTTCTTC.

The chain recombines TRBV3-1 with TRBJ2-5; 10 positions match TRBD2. With V trimmed by 5 bases and J by 2 bases, 5 bases remained unmatched. CDR1 LGHDT and CDR2 YNNKEL come from the germline V gene (reference sequence). CDR3 length: 15 amino acids. This CDR3 is CASSASGSRQETQYF. Written as DNA, the CDR3 is TGTGCCAGCAGCGCTAGCGGGAGCCGACAAGAGACCCAGTACTTC.

The chain couples TRBV6-6 to TRBJ1-5; no definite D call. With 8 bases removed from V and 3 bases from J, the gap between germline ends came to 14 bases. The CDR3 totals 14 residues. In germline, CDR1 is MNHNY, CDR2 SVGAGI (reference sequence). The CDR3 here is CASQGPSHNQPQHF. The CDR3 nucleotides read TGTGCCAGCCAAGGTCCCAGCCACAATCAGCCCCAGCATTTT.